Below, 24 T cell receptor beta chains from the same sample are listed, as sequenced in a study of glioma-infiltrating T cells. TCR alpha and beta CDR3 regions were amplified from RNA using iRepertoire nested multiplex PCR. MiXCR, applied by TCRdb to the multiplex PCR reads, yields one record per CDR3 protein. The sample has about 93,000 distinct CDR3 sequences; approximately 42% are singletons. The sequenced sample was glioma tissue, nonneoplastic brain tissue, or PBMCs (not recorded which). These receptors all come from a human donor with low-grade glioma or glioblastoma, undergoing nonglioma brain surgery, or in good health (not recorded which).

For this clonotype: This could be a read error, since a much larger clone is one nucleotide away. J is TRBJ2-7 and V is TRBV6-2 or TRBV6-3; D is possibly TRBD2 (6 bases). Trimming shortened V by 8 bases and J by 0 bases, and 14 bases separated the two germline ends. This CDR3 has 14 residues. The germline CDR1 and CDR2 sequences are MNHEY and SVGEGT. The CDR3 DNA reads as TGTGCCAGCCCACCTGCGGGGAGCTCCTACGAGCAGTACTTC. As protein: CASPPAGSSYEQYF.

The table lists this clonotype with many counts. The chain employs TRBV7-2 and TRBJ1-4, with D unresolved. The CDR3 runs to 15 residues. The ends were cut back, 5 bases at V and 0 bases at J, with 10 bases in the middle. CDR1 SGHTA and CDR2 FQGNSA come from the germline V gene. The CDR3 region is CASSETPATNEKLFF. The CDR3, as DNA: TGTGCCAGCAGCGAAACACCTGCAACTAATGAAAAACTGTTTTTT.

In the case of this clonotype: The junction departs from the called germline gene at one end, perhaps through a read error. The rearrangement joins TRBV3-1 to TRBJ2-7; tentatively, D is TRBD2 (5 bases). The CDR3 extends over 12 amino acids. Germline V CDR1 and CDR2: LGHDT, YNNKEL (reference sequence). Here the CDR3 DNA reads TGTGCCAGCGGCCACGGGGTGAACGAACAGTACTTC. Translated, it gives CASGHGVNEQYF.

Turning to this clonotype: This may come from a read error, since a much larger clone is one base off. The V gene is TRBV5-8, the J gene TRBJ2-1; perhaps D is TRBD1 or TRBD2 (5 bases each). This CDR3 region has 14 residues. Germline V gives CDR1 SGHTS, CDR2 YDEGEE. Trimming took off 4 bases at V and 10 bases at J, with 18 bases between the two ends. In nucleotides, the CDR3 is TGTGCCAGCAGCACGAGAGGGACCTCCTACGAGCAGTTCTTC. Its translation: CASSTRGTSYEQFF.

This clonotype appeared once. This CDR3 is missing its conserved last phenylalanine or tryptophan, likely due to a read error. Because the CDR3's place on the DNA is in doubt, the DNA is left out and the CDR3 is given as listed by TCRdb. The V and J genes are TRBV4-3 and TRBJ2-1. 14 amino acids form the CDR3, both terminal residues included. CDR1 is LGHNA and CDR2 is YSLEER in the germline V gene. The CDR3 loop reads CSISPEVGPNSQCS.

A word on this clonotype: The junction differs from germline at one of its ends, possibly a read error. This rearrangement joins TRBV3-1 to TRBJ2-3; D ambiguous. Germline lookup yields CDR1 LGHDT and CDR2 YNNKEL (reference sequence). The length of the CDR3 is 11 residues. The CDR3 spells CASSQLDTHYF. The CDR3, as DNA: TGTGCCAGCAGCCAACTGGATACGCATTATTTT.

Points on this clonotype: A junction end diverges from the germline sequence, so it may reflect a read error. The chain is built from TRBV2 and TRBJ2-3; 7 nucleotides match TRBD2. Germline-derived CDR1 and CDR2 are SNHLY and FYNNEI. The CDR3 is 15 amino acids. CDR3 protein: CAGKGLRTEWDTRYF. CDR3 nucleotides: TGTGCCGGCAAGGGACTACGAACCGAGTGGGATACGCGGTATTTT.

This clonotype was observed many times. This chain connects TRBV19 to TRBJ2-1; tentatively, D is TRBD2 (6 bases). The ends were cut back, 0 bases at V and 2 bases at J, with 14 bases in the middle. CDR1 and CDR2 (germline): LNHDA, SQIVND (reference sequence). The length of the CDR3 is 17 residues. CDR3 bases: TGTGCCAGTAGTATAGAAGGAGGAGGGACGCCCTACAATGAGCAGTTCTTC. It encodes CASSIEGGGTPYNEQFF.

The chain uses TRBV28 and TRBJ2-7; 9 positions match TRBD2. Germline values: CDR1 MDHEN, CDR2 SYDVKM. V was clipped by 6 bases and J by 2 bases; unmatched bases: 5. The CDR3 is 14 residues long. CDR3 in DNA: TGTGCCAGCAGCGCGGGGGGGCCCCCCTACGAGCAGTACTTC. Residues: CASSAGGPPYEQYF. Full variable domain (outside the CDR3, taken from reference TRBV28 and TRBJ2-7): DVKVTQSSRYLVKRTGEKVFLECVQDMDHENMFWYRQDPGLGLRLIYFSYDVKMKEKGDIPEGYSVSREKKERFSLILESASTNQTSMYLCASSAGGPPYEQYFGPGTRLTVT.

At least ten counts were recorded for this clonotype. The chain carries TRBV2 and TRBJ1-2, with TRBD1 matching 8 bases. This CDR3 has 15 residues. The germline CDR1 and CDR2 sequences are SNHLY and FYNNEI. Trimming removed 4 bases from V and 6 bases from J; junction bases left unmatched: 10. As DNA, the CDR3 is TGTGCCAGCAGTGGGAGTCAGGGGGCGAGGGATGGCTACACCTTC. Translation: CASSGSQGARDGYTF.

To note about this clonotype: Mismatch with germline at one junction end may stem from a read error. The V call is TRBV6-1, the J call TRBJ2-7, with a tentative D call TRBD1 (5 bases). Germline V gives CDR1 MNHNS, CDR2 SASEGT. The CDR3 consists of 13 residues. CDR3 protein: CASRQGVSYEHYF. For the CDR3, the DNA is TGTGCCAGCAGGCAGGGCGTCTCCTACGAGCATTACTTC.

A word on this clonotype: This CDR3 fails to terminate in the conserved phenylalanine or tryptophan, so it likely reflects a read error. The gene calls are TRBV7-9 and TRBJ2-7; TRBD2 aligns across 8 bases. Germline CDR1 reads SEHNR; CDR2 reads FQNEAQ (reference sequence). The length of the CDR3 is 14 residues. V lost 7 bases to trimming and J lost 1 base; unmatched junction nucleotides: 6. CDR3: CASILLAGSYEQYS. Here the CDR3 DNA reads TGTGCCAGCATCCTATTAGCGGGATCCTACGAGCAGTACTCC.

This clonotype was picked up many times. V is TRBV11-3 and J is TRBJ1-4; 7 bases match TRBD1. Germline CDR1 SGHNT, CDR2 YENEEA. CDR3 length: 13 residues. With 7 bases clipped from V and 5 bases from J, the junction kept 4 bases outside the gene matches. The CDR3 protein is CASNRGQNEKLFF. The CDR3 bases are TGTGCCAGCAACCGGGGACAGAATGAAAAACTGTTTTTT.

CDR3 loop: CASSLFGFTYGEQFF. In nucleotides, the CDR3 is TGTGCCAGCAGTTTATTTGGGTTTACCTACGGTGAGCAGTTCTTC. The chain employs TRBV27 and TRBJ2-1; D not resolved. The CDR3 contains 15 residues. In germline, CDR1 is MNHEY, CDR2 SMNVEV (reference sequence). Trimming stripped 1 base from V and 9 bases from J, with 16 bases between.

In this sample, this clonotype turned up many times. V and J are TRBV6-1 and TRBJ2-1; D remains unclear. The CDR3 length is 15 residues. The V and J ends lost 1 base and 5 bases respectively, with 12 bases between them. Germline CDR1 is MNHNS and CDR2 is SASEGT. CDR3 sequence: CASSEVPRSDNEQFF. The CDR3 DNA sequence: TGTGCCAGCAGTGAAGTGCCTCGTTCTGACAATGAGCAGTTCTTC.

This clonotype appeared once. A much larger clone lies a single base off, so this may be a read error. The genes are TRBV10-2 and TRBJ2-5; perhaps TRBD1 as D (6 bases). The CDR3 extends over 16 amino acids. Germline V lookup: CDR1 WSHSY, CDR2 SAAADI. CDR3 coding DNA: TGCGCCAGCGGTGAGTACACAGGGTCCTTAGAAGAGACCCAGTACTTC. Its translation is CASGEYTGSLEETQYF.

Details on this clonotype: A read error is possible here, since a much larger clone lies one base away. V usage is TRBV5-1 and J usage is TRBJ1-1; 7 bases align to TRBD1. CDR1 and CDR2 from the germline V gene are SGHRS and YFSETQ. The CDR3 has 16 amino acids. The V segment lost 4 bases and the J segment 0 bases; nucleotides outside the gene matches: 9. As DNA, the CDR3 is TGCGCCAGCAGCCCCTGGGACAGTGCGATGAACACTGAAGCTTTCTTT. It encodes CASSPWDSAMNTEAFF.

This clonotype was observed many times. The rearrangement uses TRBV27 and TRBJ2-2, with a weak D call TRBD2 (6 bases). Between the trimmed V and J ends, which lost 5 bases and 1 base, there was a span of 17 bases. Germline V lookup: CDR1 MNHEY, CDR2 SMNVEV (reference sequence). CDR3 length equals 17 residues. The CDR3 sequence is CASSLWTTRVNTGELFF. CDR3 sequence (DNA): TGTGCCAGCAGTCTATGGACTACACGCGTGAACACCGGGGAGCTGTTTTTT.

The chain uses TRBV19 and TRBJ1-5; the D is unclear. V dropped 6 bases and J dropped 6 bases, with 15 bases sitting between them. Germline V gene lookup returns CDR1 LNHDA and CDR2 SQIVND (reference sequence). CDR3 length equals 14 residues. In DNA, the CDR3 is TGTGCCAGTAGCATTAGGACGGGTTCTCAGCCCCAGCATTTT. This translates into CASSIRTGSQPQHF.

Worth noting for this clonotype: Since the CDR3 does not end with the conserved phenylalanine or tryptophan, this likely comes from a read error. V is TRBV20-1 and J is TRBJ1-6; TRBD1 might be the D (5 bases). Looked up from germline, CDR1 is DFQATT and CDR2 is SNEGSKA (reference sequence). There are 15 residues in the CDR3. V dropped 3 bases and J dropped 7 bases, with 16 bases sitting between them. The CDR3 DNA reads as TGCAGTGCTAGGGATCAGGGTCGGTTGAATTCACCCCTCCACCTT. Residues: CSARDQGRLNSPLHL.

In DNA form, the CDR3 reads TGCGCCAGCAGCGCCGGACTAGCGGGGGTCACCCAAGAGACCCAGTACTTC. Translated, it gives CASSAGLAGVTQETQYF. The V gene is TRBV5-1, the J gene TRBJ2-5, with 13 bases that match TRBD2. J lost 1 base, V lost 4 bases, and 7 bases had no gene match. Per the germline V gene, CDR1 is SGHRS and CDR2 is YFSETQ. The CDR3 contains 17 residues.

This clonotype was seen ten or more times. The rearrangement uses TRBV27 and TRBJ1-5; D gene uncertain. Trimming stripped 3 bases from V and 3 bases from J, with 9 bases between. The CDR3 length is 14 residues. CDR1 MNHEY and CDR2 SMNVEV come from the germline V gene (reference sequence). The CDR3 region is CASSLAGYNQPQHF. The CDR3 DNA reads TGTGCCAGCAGTTTGGCAGGTTACAATCAGCCCCAGCATTTT.

The rearrangement joins TRBV18 to TRBJ2-5, with 10 bases fitting TRBD1. The CDR3 covers 14 residues. Germline assignment: CDR1 KGHSH and CDR2 LQKENI. V shed 3 bases, J shed 9 bases, and the junction held 7 bases outside the gene matches. In DNA form, the CDR3 reads TGTGCCAGCTCACCGGGACAGGGGCTGGAGGCCCAGTACTTC. Its translation is CASSPGQGLEAQYF. Complete variable domain (other parts from reference TRBV18 and TRBJ2-5): NAGVMQNPRHLVRRRGQEARLRCSPMKGHSHVYWYRQLPEEGLKFMVYLQKENIIDESGMPKERFSAEFPKEGPSILRIQQVVRGDSAAYFCASSPGQGLEAQYFGPGTRLLVL.

This chain connects TRBV15 to TRBJ2-1; D assignment may be TRBD1 or TRBD2 (5 bases each). Germline loops: CDR1 LNHNV, CDR2 YYDKDF (reference sequence). CDR3 length: 13 residues. Trimming cost V 6 bases and J 9 bases, with 15 bases left between them. The CDR3 DNA is TGTGCCACCAGACCAATAGTGGGGGTTGAGCAGTTCTTC. It encodes CATRPIVGVEQFF.